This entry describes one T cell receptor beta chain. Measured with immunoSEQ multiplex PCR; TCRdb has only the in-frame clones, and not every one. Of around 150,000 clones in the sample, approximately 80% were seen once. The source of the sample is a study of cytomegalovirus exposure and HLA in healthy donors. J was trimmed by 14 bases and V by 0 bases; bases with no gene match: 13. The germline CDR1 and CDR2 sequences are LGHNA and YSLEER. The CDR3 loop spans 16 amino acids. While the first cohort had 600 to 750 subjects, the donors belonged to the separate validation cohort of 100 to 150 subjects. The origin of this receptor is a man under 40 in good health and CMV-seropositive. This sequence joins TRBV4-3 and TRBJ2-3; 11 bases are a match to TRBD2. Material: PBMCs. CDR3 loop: CASSQEPASGGPHPYF. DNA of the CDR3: TGCGCCAGCAGCCAAGAGCCGGCTAGCGGGGGGCCCCATCCGTATTTT.